These T cell receptor beta chains were read from a single sample in a study of blood T cell repertoires in COVID-19. Profiled with immunoSEQ multiplex PCR; TCRdb holds only in-frame clones, not every one. The sample includes 88,000 or so clones, 75% to 85% of them seen just once. Material: peripheral blood. These receptors were obtained from a human donor in a cohort sampled during active COVID-19. The CDR3 runs from the conserved cysteine through the conserved F or W. Fields, in order: D gene, V gene, J gene, CDR3 protein. D genes are given only for firm matches.

D gene: NA; V gene: TRBV6-5; J gene: TRBJ2-7; CDR3 protein: CASSYTDSRYEQYF
D gene: NA; V gene: TRBV7-2; J gene: TRBJ2-5; CDR3 protein: CASSSDIGRETQYF
D gene: TRBD2; V gene: TRBV24-1; J gene: TRBJ2-1; CDR3 protein: CATSDAGRAGEQFF
D gene: TRBD1; V gene: TRBV25-1; J gene: TRBJ1-2; CDR3 protein: CASSPRQGAGYTF
D gene: TRBD1; V gene: TRBV5-3; J gene: TRBJ2-6; CDR3 protein: CARRMDRGSSGANVLTF
D gene: TRBD1; V gene: TRBV11-2; J gene: TRBJ2-5; CDR3 protein: CASSLEGTGRQETQYF
D gene: TRBD2; V gene: TRBV4-2; J gene: TRBJ2-2; CDR3 protein: CASSQNSGRYGGELFF
D gene: NA; V gene: TRBV5-1; J gene: TRBJ2-1; CDR3 protein: CASSPDPGLYNEQFF
D gene: NA; V gene: TRBV6-1; J gene: TRBJ1-5; CDR3 protein: CASSEVAYQPQHF
D gene: TRBD2; V gene: TRBV7-2; J gene: TRBJ2-3; CDR3 protein: CASSSTSGTADTQYF
D gene: TRBD2; V gene: TRBV20-1; J gene: TRBJ2-7; CDR3 protein: CSASLAGDYEQYF
D gene: TRBD2; V gene: TRBV3-1/TRBV3-2; J gene: TRBJ2-3; CDR3 protein: CASRLAGGSTDTQYF
D gene: TRBD2; V gene: TRBV18; J gene: TRBJ2-1; CDR3 protein: CASSPRGLAGSFSSYNEQFF
D gene: TRBD2; V gene: TRBV28; J gene: TRBJ2-5; CDR3 protein: CASSPRLADTETQYF
D gene: NA; V gene: TRBV7-9; J gene: TRBJ1-2; CDR3 protein: CASSLGGNYTF
D gene: TRBD1; V gene: TRBV28; J gene: TRBJ2-3; CDR3 protein: CASSPTGGADTQYF
D gene: NA; V gene: TRBV5-4; J gene: TRBJ2-5; CDR3 protein: CASSLGAGANQETQYF
D gene: TRBD1; V gene: TRBV10-3; J gene: TRBJ2-1; CDR3 protein: CAISRTGDSHNEQFF
D gene: NA; V gene: TRBV7-9; J gene: TRBJ2-6; CDR3 protein: CASSATGYGANVLTF
D gene: NA; V gene: TRBV24-1; J gene: TRBJ1-5; CDR3 protein: CATSDHTGSHQPQHF
D gene: TRBD2; V gene: TRBV11-2; J gene: TRBJ2-7; CDR3 protein: CASSLEREGTYEQYF
D gene: NA; V gene: TRBV7-9; J gene: TRBJ2-5; CDR3 protein: CASSLDSQETQYF
D gene: TRBD1; V gene: TRBV10-2; J gene: TRBJ1-2; CDR3 protein: CASSEAGTGGNYGYTF
D gene: TRBD1; V gene: TRBV5-1; J gene: TRBJ2-2; CDR3 protein: CASYRGPTNTGELFF
D gene: NA; V gene: TRBV24-1; J gene: TRBJ1-2; CDR3 protein: CATSVTGQYGYTF
D gene: TRBD1; V gene: TRBV2; J gene: TRBJ1-6; CDR3 protein: CASSGDSSYNSPLHF
D gene: TRBD1; V gene: TRBV18; J gene: TRBJ2-7; CDR3 protein: CASSPDRGHEQYF
D gene: NA; V gene: TRBV19; J gene: TRBJ2-2; CDR3 protein: CASSPRTHTGELFF
D gene: NA; V gene: TRBV5-5; J gene: TRBJ2-7; CDR3 protein: CASSFSVTGNEQYF
D gene: TRBD2; V gene: TRBV15; J gene: TRBJ2-5; CDR3 protein: CATSRDTSGSETQYF
D gene: TRBD2; V gene: TRBV5-4; J gene: TRBJ2-5; CDR3 protein: CASSALMLAGGAETQYF
D gene: NA; V gene: TRBV6-5; J gene: TRBJ2-5; CDR3 protein: CASSYTVEETQYF
D gene: NA; V gene: TRBV2; J gene: TRBJ1-1; CDR3 protein: CASSDPGAGGDTEAFF
D gene: NA; V gene: TRBV2; J gene: TRBJ1-1; CDR3 protein: CASSDLAGYGTEAFF
D gene: NA; V gene: TRBV9; J gene: TRBJ1-2; CDR3 protein: CASSVASWGDYGYTF
D gene: NA; V gene: TRBV4-2; J gene: TRBJ1-3; CDR3 protein: CASSQGLPGSGNTIYF
D gene: TRBD1; V gene: TRBV5-1; J gene: TRBJ1-5; CDR3 protein: CASSFGQGNQPQHF
D gene: NA; V gene: TRBV5-1; J gene: TRBJ2-7; CDR3 protein: CASSLVPGSYEQYF
D gene: TRBD1; V gene: TRBV11-1; J gene: TRBJ1-1; CDR3 protein: CASSLTGGSGTEAFF
D gene: NA; V gene: TRBV18; J gene: TRBJ1-4; CDR3 protein: CASSRNYLTTGGGEKLFF
D gene: TRBD1; V gene: TRBV2; J gene: TRBJ1-1; CDR3 protein: CASSLQGLNAEAFF
D gene: TRBD1; V gene: TRBV18; J gene: TRBJ2-3; CDR3 protein: CASSPTGGGDTQYF
D gene: NA; V gene: TRBV15; J gene: TRBJ1-4; CDR3 protein: CATSRGRRNEKLFF
D gene: TRBD2; V gene: TRBV4-2; J gene: TRBJ2-7; CDR3 protein: CASSQTTSGRTSYEQYF
D gene: TRBD2; V gene: TRBV3-1/TRBV3-2; J gene: TRBJ2-4; CDR3 protein: CASSHSLAGGRTKNIQYF
D gene: NA; V gene: TRBV6-2/TRBV6-3; J gene: TRBJ2-7; CDR3 protein: CASSPGVGNEQYF
D gene: NA; V gene: TRBV28; J gene: TRBJ2-1; CDR3 protein: CASSKQLAYNEQFF
D gene: TRBD2; V gene: TRBV27; J gene: TRBJ2-7; CDR3 protein: CASSLSQLAGGPPYEQYF
D gene: TRBD1; V gene: TRBV28; J gene: TRBJ2-1; CDR3 protein: CASSLSFPGQAIYNEQFF
D gene: NA; V gene: TRBV13; J gene: TRBJ2-7; CDR3 protein: CASSLARAGSYEQYF